Below are 31 T cell receptor beta chains sequenced from a single sample in a study of blood T cell repertoires in COVID-19. The assay was immunoSEQ multiplex PCR, and TCRdb's table has in-frame clones only and misses some. There are around 110,000 clones in the sample; 76% occur only once, and 5% to 7.5% lies in the top ten. Source material: peripheral blood. The origin of the receptors is an elderly man with COVID-19, enrolled during active disease.

J is TRBJ2-3 and V is TRBV10-1, with a possible D match to TRBD2 (6 bases). V lost 4 bases, J lost 2 bases, and 10 bases lay in between. Germline CDR1 WNHNN, CDR2 SYGVQD (reference sequence). This CDR3 comprises 14 residues. The CDR3, as DNA: TGCGCCAGCAGTGGGGGACTTTACACAGATACGCAGTATTTT. Translating gives CASSGGLYTDTQYF.

The sample holds many counts of this clone. The V gene is TRBV5-4, the J gene TRBJ2-1; tentative D call: TRBD2 (5 bases). The ends were cut back, 0 bases at V and 2 bases at J, with 9 bases in the middle. CDR3 length: 15 residues. Per germline, CDR1 SGHNT and CDR2 YYREEE (reference sequence). This CDR3 is CASSLDVATYNEQFF. DNA of the CDR3: TGTGCCAGCAGCTTGGACGTAGCGACCTACAATGAGCAGTTCTTC.

A few counts support this clone. The chain recombines TRBV4-2 with TRBJ2-1; D gene ambiguous. Trimming shortened V by 0 bases and J by 8 bases, and 23 bases separated the two germline ends. Per germline, CDR1 LGHNA and CDR2 YNFKEQ. The CDR3 consists of 18 residues. In nucleotides, the CDR3 is TGTGCCAGCAGCCAAGATGAGGCAGCTGTCTATGAATCCGATGAGCAGTTCTTC. Encoded protein: CASSQDEAAVYESDEQFF.

V gene TRBV5-1 combines with J gene TRBJ1-3; D not certain. Germline CDR1 reads SGHRS; CDR2 reads YFSETQ. Trimming pared 5 bases from V and 0 bases from J, leaving 9 bases between. CDR3 length: 14 residues. DNA for the CDR3: TGCGCCAGCAGAAAAGACATCTCTGGAAACACCATATATTTT. It is translated as CASRKDISGNTIYF.

With respect to this clone: This same CDR3 is encoded by further DNA sequences in the sample. The V and J genes are TRBV7-2 and TRBJ2-5, with TRBD1 matching over 8 bases. Trimming cost V 5 bases and J 5 bases; bases outside gene matches: 4. In germline, CDR1 is SGHTA, CDR2 FQGNSA. The CDR3 loop spans 13 amino acids. CDR3 amino acids: CASSLQGEETQYF. The CDR3 region has the DNA TGTGCCAGCAGCCTACAGGGGGAGGAGACCCAGTACTTC.

The rearrangement joins TRBV3-1 (or the pseudogene TRBV3-2) to TRBJ2-3; 10 bases line up with TRBD2. Germline V lookup: CDR1 LGHDT, CDR2 YNNKEL (reference sequence). The CDR3 length is 18 residues. Trimming at V came to 0 bases and at J to 2 bases, leaving 8 bases not matched to a gene. The CDR3 here is CASSQEKRLAGDTDTQYF. The DNA of the CDR3 is TGTGCCAGCAGCCAAGAAAAAAGGCTAGCGGGGGACACAGATACGCAGTATTTT.

The chain has TRBV29-1 and TRBJ1-4, with 7 bases that match TRBD1. Germline assignment: CDR1 SQVTM and CDR2 ANQGSEA. With V trimmed by 6 bases and J by 8 bases, 9 bases remained unmatched. The CDR3 sequence is 13 residues long. CDR3 sequence reads: CSVLTGRVEKLFF. CDR3 nucleotide sequence: TGCAGCGTATTGACAGGGCGAGTCGAAAAACTGTTTTTT.

The V gene is TRBV15, the J gene TRBJ2-1, with 9 bases lining up with TRBD1. CDR1 and CDR2 (germline): LNHNV, YYDKDF (reference sequence). V lost 4 bases, J lost 5 bases, and 6 bases stayed unmatched. This CDR3 region has 15 residues. CDR3 nucleotide sequence: TGTGCCACCAGCATTTTCGGACAGGGGAACAATGAGCAGTTCTTC. The encoded protein is CATSIFGQGNNEQFF.

The rearrangement joins TRBV6-5 to TRBJ2-1; 7 bases match TRBD1. After removal of 6 bases from V and 9 bases from J, the junction contained 11 bases not matched to a gene. CDR3 length: 14 amino acids. The germline CDR1 and CDR2 sequences are MNHEY and SVGAGI. The CDR3 DNA reads as TGTGCCAGCAGCATCGACAGGGTTAAGGGTGAGCAGTTCTTC. Translated: CASSIDRVKGEQFF.

V gene TRBV5-1 combines with J gene TRBJ1-1, with D possibly being TRBD1 (5 bases). CDR1 SGHRS and CDR2 YFSETQ come from the germline V gene. Trimming cost V 4 bases and J 3 bases, with 16 bases left between them. The CDR3 is made up of 15 amino acids. Here the CDR3 reads CASSPGSGRDTEAFF. The CDR3 region has the DNA TGCGCCAGCAGCCCAGGGTCGGGTAGGGACACTGAAGCTTTCTTT.

The V gene is TRBV28, the J gene TRBJ2-7; 9 nucleotides align to TRBD1. The CDR3 covers 14 residues. CDR1 and CDR2 (germline): MDHEN, SYDVKM. With V trimmed by 6 bases and J by 5 bases, 8 bases remained unmatched. The CDR3 DNA sequence: TGTGCCAGCAGGTCTGGACAGGGGTTCCACGAGCAGTACTTC. It is translated as CASRSGQGFHEQYF.

J is TRBJ2-3 and V is TRBV18; tentative D call: TRBD1 (6 bases). CDR3 length equals 15 residues. V lost 4 bases to trimming and J lost 2 bases, with 13 bases between them. CDR1 and CDR2 (germline): KGHSH, LQKENI. The DNA for the CDR3 is TGTGCCAGCTCACGGCAACAGGGATCCACAGATACGCAGTATTTT. It encodes CASSRQQGSTDTQYF. Based on the CDR3 plus reference TRBV18 and TRBJ2-3, the full variable domain is NAGVMQNPRHLVRRRGQEARLRCSPMKGHSHVYWYRQLPEEGLKFMVYLQKENIIDESGMPKERFSAEFPKEGPSILRIQQVVRGDSAAYFCASSRQQGSTDTQYFGPGTRLTVL.

This clone has a single count. The V call is TRBV7-9, the J call TRBJ2-3; 7 bases are shared with TRBD1. The J segment lost 3 bases and the V segment lost 5 bases, leaving 5 bases of the junction unmatched. In germline, CDR1 is SEHNR, CDR2 FQNEAQ (reference sequence). The CDR3 sequence is 14 residues long. The chain's CDR3 is CASSLQTGTDTQYF. As DNA, the CDR3 is TGTGCCAGCAGCCTTCAGACAGGGACAGATACGCAGTATTTT.

The rearrangement uses TRBV5-4 and TRBJ1-2, with 11 bases identical to TRBD1. The CDR3 extends over 15 amino acids. The V and J ends lost 4 bases and 2 bases, in that order; junction bases with no gene match: 4. The germline V gene has CDR1 SGHNT and CDR2 YYREEE (reference sequence). The CDR3 spells CASSPRTGGNYGYTF. DNA for the CDR3: TGTGCCAGCAGCCCCCGGACAGGGGGCAACTATGGCTACACCTTC.

The chain combines TRBV28 with TRBJ1-1, with 9 bases fitting TRBD1. The CDR3 totals 14 residues. Germline V lookup: CDR1 MDHEN, CDR2 SYDVKM. V dropped 6 bases and J dropped 5; count of bases not matched to a gene: 7. The CDR3 protein is CASRMGQGETEAFF. The CDR3 DNA is TGTGCCAGCAGGATGGGACAGGGAGAAACTGAAGCTTTCTTT.

This chain connects TRBV5-4 to TRBJ1-2, with TRBD1 matching over 9 bases. The CDR3 runs 15 residues. V dropped 4 bases and J dropped 4; count of bases not matched to a gene: 8. From germline, CDR1 is SGHNT and CDR2 YYREEE (reference sequence). This chain's CDR3 is CASSRRDRESYGYTF. The DNA for the CDR3 is TGTGCCAGCAGCAGGAGGGACAGGGAAAGCTATGGCTACACCTTC.

The sample holds a few counts of this clone. The chain has TRBV5-4 and TRBJ2-5; 7 bases fit TRBD2. This CDR3 has 16 amino acids. From germline, CDR1 is SGHNT and CDR2 YYREEE (reference sequence). J lost 6 bases, V lost 0 bases, and 11 bases had no gene match. This chain's CDR3 is CASSLEAGGGLKTQYF. CDR3 nucleotide sequence: TGTGCCAGCAGCTTGGAGGCTGGGGGGGGTCTAAAGACCCAGTACTTC.

CDR3 protein: CASSLLAGALEQFF. CDR3 coding DNA: TGTGCCAGTAGCCTACTAGCGGGAGCCCTTGAGCAGTTCTTC. The gene calls are TRBV19 and TRBJ2-1, with 11 nucleotides matching TRBD2. J was trimmed by 9 bases and V by 6 bases; bases with no gene match: 7. CDR1 is LNHDA and CDR2 is SQIVND in the germline V gene (reference sequence). The CDR3 is 14 amino acids. Combining the CDR3 with reference TRBV19 and TRBJ2-1 gives the whole variable domain DGGITQSPKYLFRKEGQNVTLSCEQNLNHDAMYWYRQDPGQGLRLIYYSQIVNDFQKGDIAEGYSVSREKKESFPLTVTSAQKNPTAFYLCASSLLAGALEQFFGPGTRLTVL.

V gene TRBV28 combines with J gene TRBJ2-5, with 7 bases matching TRBD1. The germline gives CDR1 MDHEN, CDR2 SYDVKM. The CDR3 has 11 residues. V lost 6 bases, J lost 5 bases, and 0 bases stayed unmatched. DNA for the CDR3: TGTGCCAGCAGGGACAGGGAGACCCAGTACTTC. It yields the protein CASRDRETQYF. Drawing the rest from reference TRBV28 and TRBJ2-5, the complete variable domain is DVKVTQSSRYLVKRTGEKVFLECVQDMDHENMFWYRQDPGLGLRLIYFSYDVKMKEKGDIPEGYSVSREKKERFSLILESASTNQTSMYLCASRDRETQYFGPGTRLLVL.

The chain employs TRBV29-1 and TRBJ1-2, with 8 positions matching TRBD1. The V gene end was trimmed by 4 bases and the J gene end by 7 bases; junction bases not matched to a gene: 8. The V gene's germline CDR1 is SQVTM and CDR2 ANQGSEA. CDR3 length equals 13 residues. Written as DNA, the CDR3 is TGCAGCGTTGTAGAACAGGGGGTTTCTGGCTACACCTTC. Encoded protein: CSVVEQGVSGYTF.

The chain has TRBV11-1 and TRBJ2-1, with a possible D match to TRBD1 (5 bases). The CDR3 is made up of 14 amino acids. CDR1 is SGHAT, CDR2 FQDESV, per germline (reference sequence). Trimming cost V 5 bases and J 8 bases, with 16 bases left between them. In nucleotides, the CDR3 is TGTGCCAGCAGCATGGACGGATGGGGCGATGAGCAGTTCTTC. This translates into CASSMDGWGDEQFF.

This rearrangement joins TRBV27 to TRBJ1-1; 9 bases line up with TRBD1. V lost 5 bases to trimming and J lost 4 bases; unmatched junction nucleotides: 8. This CDR3 is 15 amino acids long. Germline V gene data show CDR1 as MNHEY and CDR2 as SMNVEV (reference sequence). The CDR3 coding sequence is TGTGCCAGCAGTGCACACAGGGGGCTTTTCACTGAAGCTTTCTTT. The encoded protein is CASSAHRGLFTEAFF.

The chain uses TRBV6-1 and TRBJ1-3; the D is unclear. Germline V gene lookup returns CDR1 MNHNS and CDR2 SASEGT. Trimming removed 4 bases from V and 1 base from J, with 14 bases in between. The length of the CDR3 is 16 residues. CDR3 nucleotides: TGTGCCAGCAGTGTGTACGGATTGAGGTCTGGAAACACCATATATTTT. Translating gives CASSVYGLRSGNTIYF.

J is TRBJ1-1 and V is TRBV7-3; D may be TRBD1 (5 bases). CDR3 length: 13 amino acids. The V end was cut by 6 bases, the J end by 1 base, with 9 bases between. CDR1 and CDR2 from the germline V gene are SGHTA and FQGTGA. The CDR3 DNA is TGTGCCAGCAGTACGGGGGGGAACACTGAAGCTTTCTTT. Its translation: CASSTGGNTEAFF.

Only a few counts were recorded for this clone. DNA for the CDR3: TGTGCCAGTAGCGCCGGCGCGGCTACAGGACAAGAGACCCAGTACTTC. Amino acid sequence: CASSAGAATGQETQYF. The chain carries TRBV19 and TRBJ2-5; D is perhaps TRBD1 (5 bases). The V end was cut by 6 bases, the J end by 2 bases, with 19 bases between. Germline CDR1 is LNHDA and CDR2 is SQIVND (reference sequence). The CDR3 is 16 amino acids.

This chain links TRBV23-1 with TRBJ2-1; tentative D call: TRBD2 (6 bases). TRBV23-1 qualifies as an ORF whose function is uncertain. The CDR3 extends over 13 amino acids. V shed 11 bases and J shed 4 bases, with 15 bases lying between them. CDR3 amino acids: CALWGDFYNEQFF. The DNA of the CDR3 is TGCGCCCTCTGGGGGGACTTTTACAATGAGCAGTTCTTC.

This sequence joins TRBV6-5 and TRBJ1-5; no definite D call. V was cut by 0 bases and J by 4 bases, with 10 bases left in between. Germline V gene lookup returns CDR1 MNHEY and CDR2 SVGAGI. The CDR3 covers 15 residues. The CDR3 spells CASSYSPGHNQPQHF. DNA of the CDR3: TGTGCCAGCAGTTACTCACCAGGCCATAATCAGCCCCAGCATTTT.

This chain joins TRBV29-1 and TRBJ2-7, with TRBD1 as a possible D gene (6 bases). The germline V gene has CDR1 SQVTM and CDR2 ANQGSEA. There are 12 residues in the CDR3. The V gene lost 6 bases and the J gene lost 3 bases, with 12 bases spanning the gap. The CDR3 reads CSVRGWDYEQYF. For the CDR3, the DNA is TGCAGCGTCAGGGGTTGGGACTACGAGCAGTACTTC.

The rearrangement uses TRBV28 and TRBJ2-7; D is perhaps TRBD2 (7 bases). V was clipped by 3 bases and J by 0 bases, with 12 bases between them. Germline-derived CDR1 and CDR2 are MDHEN and SYDVKM. CDR3 length: 15 amino acids. The CDR3 region has the DNA TGTGCCAGCAGTTTTTTTGGGGGGGCCTCCTACGAGCAGTACTTC. Translating it yields CASSFFGGASYEQYF.

This sequence joins TRBV4-1 and TRBJ2-2; tentative D call: TRBD2 (5 bases). The CDR3 loop spans 15 amino acids. CDR1 and CDR2 (germline): MGHRA, YSYEKL. The germline V and J ends were trimmed by 4 bases and 2 bases, with 11 bases remaining between them. The CDR3 region is CASSPRGLNTGELFF. The DNA for the CDR3 is TGCGCCAGCAGCCCCCGAGGGCTTAACACCGGGGAGCTGTTTTTT.

The rearrangement links TRBV6-4 to TRBJ1-6, with 9 bases aligning to TRBD1. This CDR3 comprises 14 residues. The V gene's germline CDR1 is MRHNA and CDR2 SNTAGT. V lost 4 bases to trimming and J lost 10 bases; unmatched junction nucleotides: 5. The CDR3 protein is CASSAGTGKSPLHF. CDR3 coding DNA: TGTGCCAGCAGTGCCGGGACAGGGAAATCACCCCTCCACTTT.